Below are 2 T cell receptor beta chains sequenced from a single sample in a study of T cells in Graves' hyperthyroidism and ophthalmopathy. Amplification yielded TCR beta CDR3 regions, with RNA transcripts as the source. The study used the HTBI primer set for a first-round RT-PCR of the TCR CDR3. TCRdb recomputed calls from the multiplex PCR reads with MiXCR, one row per CDR3 protein. Altogether about 510,000 distinct CDR3 sequences are present, about 15% being singletons, with the ten largest covering 11% to 15%. Sequenced: blood. The source of these receptors is a woman aged 40 to 50 with Graves' hyperthyroidism.

The chain has TRBV19 and TRBJ2-1; 10 bases are shared with TRBD2. The CDR3 sequence is 15 residues long. The V segment lost 4 bases and the J segment 3 bases; nucleotides outside the gene matches: 3. Germline values: CDR1 LNHDA, CDR2 SQIVND (reference sequence). For the CDR3, the DNA is TGTGCCAGTAGTAGAGGACTAGCGGTCTACAATGAGCAGTTCTTC. As protein: CASSRGLAVYNEQFF.

This clonotype was found many times. The genes are TRBV7-8 and TRBJ1-1; D is unclear. The CDR3 totals 15 residues. Germline V gene data show CDR1 as SGHVS and CDR2 as FQNEAQ. V was trimmed by 0 bases and J by 0 bases, leaving 8 bases between them. CDR3 loop: CASSLAQIMNTEAFF. The DNA of the CDR3 is TGTGCCAGCAGCTTAGCGCAGATCATGAACACTGAAGCTTTCTTT.